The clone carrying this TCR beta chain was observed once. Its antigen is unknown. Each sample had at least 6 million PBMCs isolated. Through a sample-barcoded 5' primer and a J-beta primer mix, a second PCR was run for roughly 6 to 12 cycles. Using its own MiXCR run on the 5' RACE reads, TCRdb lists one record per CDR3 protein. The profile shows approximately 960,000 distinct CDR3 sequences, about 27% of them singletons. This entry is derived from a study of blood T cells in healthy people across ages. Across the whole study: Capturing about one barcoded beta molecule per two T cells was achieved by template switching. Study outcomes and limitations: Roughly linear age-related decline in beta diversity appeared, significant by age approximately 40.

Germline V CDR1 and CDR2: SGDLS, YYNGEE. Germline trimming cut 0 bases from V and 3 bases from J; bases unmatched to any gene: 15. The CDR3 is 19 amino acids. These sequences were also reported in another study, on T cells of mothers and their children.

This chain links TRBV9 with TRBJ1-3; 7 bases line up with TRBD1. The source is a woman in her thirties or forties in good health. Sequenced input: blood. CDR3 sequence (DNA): TGTGCCAGCAGCGTAGGCGGGAGGGTGAGCAGGACAGGTGGAAACACCATATATTTT. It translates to CASSVGGRVSRTGGNTIYF.